This T cell receptor (beta chain) was identified during a study of cytomegalovirus exposure and HLA in healthy donors. Study-level points and caveats: Later analysis showed most CMV-associated TCR beta chains appearing HLA-restricted. It was taken for granted in presence/absence analyses that sequencing depth across donors was roughly uniform.

PCR amplification relied on 60 Vbeta primers (plus 13 Jbeta primers). Authors' analysis steps: In a later analysis, the count reached some 83 million unique TCR beta chains, with 10 million to 11 million shared. The table came from immunoSEQ multiplex PCR; TCRdb's copy has only in-frame clones and leaves some out. From that table come the V and J calls and clone size; the DNA was used to work out D and trimming. The table has about 150,000 clones, roughly 84% seen once. With regard to this clone: Its antigen is not known.

Germline V CDR1 and CDR2: MNHNY, SVGAGI (reference sequence). The CDR3 has 15 residues. The V gene end was trimmed by 6 bases and the J gene end by 2 bases; junction bases not matched to a gene: 6. The chain recombines TRBV6-6 with TRBJ2-5, with 10 bases that match TRBD2. Sequenced input: PBMCs. This TCR derives from a man over 45 in good health and CMV-seropositive. CDR3 sequence reads: CASSPGTSVQETQYF. The CDR3 DNA sequence: TGTGCCAGCAGCCCCGGGACTAGCGTACAAGAGACCCAGTACTTC.